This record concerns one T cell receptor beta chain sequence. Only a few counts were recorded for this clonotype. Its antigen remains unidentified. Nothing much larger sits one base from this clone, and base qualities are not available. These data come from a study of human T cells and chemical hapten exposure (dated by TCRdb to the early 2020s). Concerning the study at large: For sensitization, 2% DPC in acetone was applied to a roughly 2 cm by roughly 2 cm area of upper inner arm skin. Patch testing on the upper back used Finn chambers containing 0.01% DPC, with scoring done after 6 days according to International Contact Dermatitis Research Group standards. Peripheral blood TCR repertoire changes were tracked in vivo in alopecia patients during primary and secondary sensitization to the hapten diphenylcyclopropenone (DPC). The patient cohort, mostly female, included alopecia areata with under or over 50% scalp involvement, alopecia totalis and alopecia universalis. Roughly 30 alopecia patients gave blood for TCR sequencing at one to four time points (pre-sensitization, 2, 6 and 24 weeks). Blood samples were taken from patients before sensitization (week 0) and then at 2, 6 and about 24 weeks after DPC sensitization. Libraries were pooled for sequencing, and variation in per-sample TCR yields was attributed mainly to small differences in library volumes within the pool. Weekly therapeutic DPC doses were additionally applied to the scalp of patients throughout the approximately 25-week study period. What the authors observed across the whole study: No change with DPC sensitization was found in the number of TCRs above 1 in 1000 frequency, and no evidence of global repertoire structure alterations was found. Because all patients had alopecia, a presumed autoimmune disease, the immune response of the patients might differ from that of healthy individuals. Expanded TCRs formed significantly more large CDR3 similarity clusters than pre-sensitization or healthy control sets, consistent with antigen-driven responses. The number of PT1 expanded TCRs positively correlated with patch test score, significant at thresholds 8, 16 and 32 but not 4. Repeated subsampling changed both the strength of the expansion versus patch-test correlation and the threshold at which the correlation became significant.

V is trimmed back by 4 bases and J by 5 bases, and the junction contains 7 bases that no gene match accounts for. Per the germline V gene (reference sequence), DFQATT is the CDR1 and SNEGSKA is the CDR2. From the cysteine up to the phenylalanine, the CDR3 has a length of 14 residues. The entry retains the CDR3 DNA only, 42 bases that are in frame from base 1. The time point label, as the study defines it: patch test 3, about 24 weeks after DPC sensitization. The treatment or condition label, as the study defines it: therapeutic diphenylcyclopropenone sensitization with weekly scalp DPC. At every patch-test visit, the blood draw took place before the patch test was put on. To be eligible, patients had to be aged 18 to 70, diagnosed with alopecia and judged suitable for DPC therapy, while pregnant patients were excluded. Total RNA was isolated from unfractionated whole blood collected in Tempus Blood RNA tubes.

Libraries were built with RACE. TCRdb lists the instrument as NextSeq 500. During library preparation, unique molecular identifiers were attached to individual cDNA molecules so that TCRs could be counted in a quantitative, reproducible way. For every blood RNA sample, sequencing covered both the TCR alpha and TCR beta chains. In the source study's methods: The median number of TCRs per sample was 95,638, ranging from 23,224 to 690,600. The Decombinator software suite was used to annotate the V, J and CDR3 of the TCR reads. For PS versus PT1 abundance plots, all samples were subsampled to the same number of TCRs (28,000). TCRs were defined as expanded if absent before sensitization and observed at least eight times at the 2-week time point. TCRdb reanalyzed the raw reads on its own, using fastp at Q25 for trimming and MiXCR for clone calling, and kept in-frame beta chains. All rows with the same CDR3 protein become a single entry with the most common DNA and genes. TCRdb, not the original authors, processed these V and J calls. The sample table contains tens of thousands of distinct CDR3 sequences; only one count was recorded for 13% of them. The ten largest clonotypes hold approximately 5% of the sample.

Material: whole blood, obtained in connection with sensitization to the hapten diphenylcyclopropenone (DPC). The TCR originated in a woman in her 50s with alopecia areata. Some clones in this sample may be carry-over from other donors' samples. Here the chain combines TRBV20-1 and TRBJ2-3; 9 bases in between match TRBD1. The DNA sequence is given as TGCAGTGCTACCAGACAGGGGGATGTAGATACGCAGTATTTT. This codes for CSATRQGDVDTQYF.